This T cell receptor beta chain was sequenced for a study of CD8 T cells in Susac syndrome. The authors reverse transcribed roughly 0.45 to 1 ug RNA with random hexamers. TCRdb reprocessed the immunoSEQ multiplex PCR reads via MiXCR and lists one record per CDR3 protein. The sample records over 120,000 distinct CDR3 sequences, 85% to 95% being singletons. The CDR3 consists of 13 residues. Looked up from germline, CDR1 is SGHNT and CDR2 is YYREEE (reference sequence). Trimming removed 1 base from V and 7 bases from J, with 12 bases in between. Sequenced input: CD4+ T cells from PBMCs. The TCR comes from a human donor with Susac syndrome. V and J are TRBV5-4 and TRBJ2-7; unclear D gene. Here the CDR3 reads CASSLTSGKEQYF. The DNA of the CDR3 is TGTGCCAGCAGCTTGACTTCGGGTAAGGAGCAGTACTTC. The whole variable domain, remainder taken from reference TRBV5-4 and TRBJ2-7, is ETGVTQSPTHLIKTRGQQVTLRCSSQSGHNTVSWYQQALGQGPQFIFQYYREEENGRGNFPPRFSGLQFPNYSSELNVNALELDDSALYLCASSLTSGKEQYFGPGTRLTVT.